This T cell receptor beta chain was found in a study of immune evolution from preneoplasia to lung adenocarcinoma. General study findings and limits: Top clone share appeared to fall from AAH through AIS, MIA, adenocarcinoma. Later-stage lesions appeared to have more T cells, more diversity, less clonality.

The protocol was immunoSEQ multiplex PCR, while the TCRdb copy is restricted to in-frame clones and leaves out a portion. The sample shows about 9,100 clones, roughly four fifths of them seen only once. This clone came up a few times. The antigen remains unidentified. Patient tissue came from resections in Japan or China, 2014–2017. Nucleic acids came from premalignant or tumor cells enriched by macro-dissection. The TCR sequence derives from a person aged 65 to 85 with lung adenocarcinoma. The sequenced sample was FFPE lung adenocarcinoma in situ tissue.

CDR3 nucleotide sequence: TGTGCCAGCAGCTTTAATCCAGGGACGAACACTGAAGCTTTCTTT. Residues: CASSFNPGTNTEAFF. The chain recombines TRBV7-9 with TRBJ1-1, with D possibly being TRBD1 (5 bases). CDR3 size: 15 residues. From germline, CDR1 is SEHNR and CDR2 FQNEAQ (reference sequence). Trimming took off 3 bases at V and 1 base at J, with 12 bases between the two ends.